This TCR beta chain was profiled in a study of T cell responses to AZD1222 COVID-19 vaccine. Background on the study: Samples with a second dose at about 4 or about 12 weeks were pooled together. Findings and limits, study-wide: Repertoire sampling occurred only after the peak T cell response.

Germline CDR1 SGHVS, CDR2 FQNEAQ. The ends were cut back, 6 bases at V and 2 bases at J, with 13 bases in the middle. CDR3 size: 15 residues. The protocol was immunoSEQ multiplex PCR, while the TCRdb copy is restricted to in-frame clones and leaves out a portion. The profile shows some 120,000 clones, more than 85% of them singletons. Worth noting for this clone: Its specificity is unknown.

This receptor was taken from an adult in good health. The chain links TRBV7-8 to TRBJ2-2, with D perhaps TRBD1 or TRBD2 (6 bases each). The sample in question was peripheral blood, obtained on day 0 of AZD1222 vaccination. The CDR3 loop reads CASSLGGVNTGELFF. In DNA, the CDR3 is TGTGCCAGCAGTCTGGGGGGCGTTAACACCGGGGAGCTGTTTTTT.